The rows below give T cell receptor beta chains drawn from one sample of a study of T cell changes during pregnancy in multiple sclerosis. Produced via immunoSEQ multiplex PCR; TCRdb's table is partial and in-frame only. The sample comprises tens of thousands of clones, about 94% of which are singletons, and 2% to 3% rests with the top ten. The sequencing used peripheral blood, collected in the third trimester of pregnancy. The receptors originated from a female donor with multiple sclerosis, enrolled in a pregnancy study. Both conserved end residues are part of each CDR3. Each record gives: D gene, clone size, J gene, V gene, CDR3 DNA, CDR3 protein. D genes are given only for firm matches. Size is omitted from some rows. Given values are once, few, many or a class for expanded clones.

d_call: TRBD1
clone_size: -
j_call: TRBJ1-5
v_call: TRBV10-3
cdr3_nt: TGTGCCATCAGTGAAGGGGGCGGTGGGCAGCCCCAGCATTTT
cdr3_aa: CAISEGGGGQPQHF

d_call: TRBD1
clone_size: -
j_call: TRBJ2-1
v_call: TRBV9
cdr3_nt: TGTGCCAGCAGCGGACCGACAGGGAATGAGCAGTTCTTC
cdr3_aa: CASSGPTGNEQFF

d_call: TRBD2
clone_size: -
j_call: TRBJ2-2
v_call: TRBV27
cdr3_nt: TGTGCCAGCAGTTTTGGCCTAGCGGGGGGGCCGGACGGGGAGCTGTTTTTT
cdr3_aa: CASSFGLAGGPDGELFF

d_call: -
clone_size: once
j_call: TRBJ2-3
v_call: TRBV5-8
cdr3_nt: TGTGCCAGCAGTTCCGGACTACGCACAGATACGCAGTATTTT
cdr3_aa: CASSSGLRTDTQYF

d_call: -
clone_size: -
j_call: TRBJ1-1
v_call: TRBV19
cdr3_nt: TGTGCCAGTAGTAGGCACACTGAAGCTTTCTTT
cdr3_aa: CASSRHTEAFF

d_call: TRBD1
clone_size: -
j_call: TRBJ1-2
v_call: TRBV6-1
cdr3_nt: TGTGCCAGCCTCACAGGGGGCCCGACTTATGGCTACACCTTC
cdr3_aa: CASLTGGPTYGYTF

d_call: -
clone_size: -
j_call: TRBJ2-1
v_call: TRBV2
cdr3_nt: TGTGCCAGCTCCGCAGACTCCTACAATGAGCAGTTCTTC
cdr3_aa: CASSADSYNEQFF

d_call: TRBD2
clone_size: -
j_call: TRBJ2-4
v_call: TRBV15
cdr3_nt: TGTGCCACCAGCACCCATACCGGGGGGGACATTCAGTACTTC
cdr3_aa: CATSTHTGGDIQYF

d_call: TRBD1
clone_size: once
j_call: TRBJ1-2
v_call: TRBV7-8
cdr3_nt: TGTGCCAGCAGCGAAACGACAGGGGCTGACTATGGCTACACCTTC
cdr3_aa: CASSETTGADYGYTF

d_call: TRBD1
clone_size: -
j_call: TRBJ1-1
v_call: TRBV6-1
cdr3_nt: TGTGCCAGCAGTGAATATAAGGGGGCGCTGACTGAAGCTTTCTTT
cdr3_aa: CASSEYKGALTEAFF

d_call: -
clone_size: -
j_call: TRBJ1-2
v_call: TRBV9
cdr3_nt: TGTGCCAGCAGCGTAGATCACAGGGACCATGGCTACACCTTC
cdr3_aa: CASSVDHRDHGYTF

d_call: -
clone_size: -
j_call: TRBJ1-6
v_call: TRBV6-6
cdr3_nt: TGTGCCAGCAGTTCCCCAGGGGTCAGCTCACCCCTCCACTTT
cdr3_aa: CASSSPGVSSPLHF

d_call: -
clone_size: once
j_call: TRBJ2-7
v_call: TRBV7-2
cdr3_nt: TGTGCCAGCAGCTTAGCGAACAGGGACCCCTACGAGCAGTACTTC
cdr3_aa: CASSLANRDPYEQYF

d_call: TRBD1
clone_size: -
j_call: TRBJ2-7
v_call: TRBV6-1
cdr3_nt: TGTGCCAGCAGTGCCACCGGGACAGGTAATACCTACGAGCAGTACTTC
cdr3_aa: CASSATGTGNTYEQYF

d_call: TRBD2
clone_size: -
j_call: TRBJ2-1
v_call: TRBV11-2
cdr3_nt: TGTGCCAGCAGCCGCCGAAAGCTAGCGGGGGGGCGTTACAATGAGCAGTTCTTC
cdr3_aa: CASSRRKLAGGRYNEQFF

d_call: TRBD1
clone_size: -
j_call: TRBJ1-5
v_call: TRBV10-3
cdr3_nt: TGTGCCATCAGCGGGACAGGGGTCGCGCAGCCCCAGCATTTT
cdr3_aa: CAISGTGVAQPQHF

d_call: -
clone_size: once
j_call: TRBJ1-5
v_call: TRBV6-5
cdr3_nt: TGTGCCAGCAGTTACTCAGGGGCGGGCAATCAGCCCCAGCATTTT
cdr3_aa: CASSYSGAGNQPQHF

d_call: TRBD1
clone_size: -
j_call: TRBJ2-5
v_call: TRBV7-9
cdr3_nt: TGTGCCAGCAGCTTAGCGGACAGGGGAAGTGTCGAGACCCAGTACTTC
cdr3_aa: CASSLADRGSVETQYF

d_call: TRBD1
clone_size: -
j_call: TRBJ1-2
v_call: TRBV5-6
cdr3_nt: TGTGCCAGCAGCCCCTGGGACAGGGAAAACTATGGCTACACCTTC
cdr3_aa: CASSPWDRENYGYTF

d_call: -
clone_size: few
j_call: TRBJ2-5
v_call: TRBV30
cdr3_nt: TGTGCCTGGATTGGACACGGCACAGATACCCAGTACTTC
cdr3_aa: CAWIGHGTDTQYF

d_call: -
clone_size: -
j_call: TRBJ2-7
v_call: TRBV19
cdr3_nt: TGTGCCAGTAGGCCCCGGGGGGCCTCCTACGAGCAGTACTTC
cdr3_aa: CASRPRGASYEQYF

d_call: TRBD2
clone_size: -
j_call: TRBJ2-1
v_call: TRBV7-8
cdr3_nt: TGTGCCAGCAGCGCGGGACTAGCGCTGGGTGAGCAGTTCTTC
cdr3_aa: CASSAGLALGEQFF

d_call: TRBD1
clone_size: -
j_call: TRBJ2-1
v_call: TRBV27
cdr3_nt: TGTGCCAGCAGTGTGGGACAGCCTTACAATGAGCAGTTCTTC
cdr3_aa: CASSVGQPYNEQFF

d_call: -
clone_size: -
j_call: TRBJ1-2
v_call: TRBV19
cdr3_nt: TGTGCCAGTAGTAGGCCAGGGCTTCCGCTTTATGGCTACACCTTC
cdr3_aa: CASSRPGLPLYGYTF

d_call: -
clone_size: -
j_call: TRBJ2-7
v_call: TRBV5-1
cdr3_nt: TGCGCCAGCTCGAGACAGGACTCCTACGAGCAGTACTTC
cdr3_aa: CASSRQDSYEQYF

d_call: -
clone_size: -
j_call: TRBJ2-6
v_call: TRBV7-9
cdr3_nt: TGTGCCAGCAGCTTAGGGCGGGACAGTTATGGGGCCAACGTCCTGACTTTC
cdr3_aa: CASSLGRDSYGANVLTF

d_call: -
clone_size: -
j_call: TRBJ1-1
v_call: TRBV5-5
cdr3_nt: TGTGCCAGCAGTTTGGGCGACAGGAACACTGAAGCTTTCTTT
cdr3_aa: CASSLGDRNTEAFF

d_call: -
clone_size: once
j_call: TRBJ2-7
v_call: TRBV15
cdr3_nt: TGTGCCACCAGCCTCCCCAGGGCCGAAGCAGAGCAGTACTTC
cdr3_aa: CATSLPRAEAEQYF

d_call: -
clone_size: -
j_call: TRBJ2-5
v_call: TRBV7-9
cdr3_nt: TGTGCCAGCAGCTTATTTATTAGGGGCCGTGGGGAGACCCAGTACTTC
cdr3_aa: CASSLFIRGRGETQYF

d_call: TRBD2
clone_size: -
j_call: TRBJ2-7
v_call: TRBV20-1
cdr3_nt: TGCAGTGCTTGGGCGGGGGGGCCGCAGTACTTC
cdr3_aa: CSAWAGGPQYF

d_call: -
clone_size: -
j_call: TRBJ1-6
v_call: TRBV19
cdr3_nt: TGTGCCAGCGGACAGACTAATAATTCACCCCTCCACTTT
cdr3_aa: CASGQTNNSPLHF

d_call: -
clone_size: -
j_call: TRBJ2-7
v_call: TRBV6-1
cdr3_nt: TGTGCCAGCAGTGAATCTTTTGGCGGCTACGAGCAGTACTTC
cdr3_aa: CASSESFGGYEQYF

d_call: TRBD2
clone_size: -
j_call: TRBJ2-1
v_call: TRBV19
cdr3_nt: TGTGCCAGTAGTCAAACTAGCGGGGGTTACTACAATGAGCAGTTCTTC
cdr3_aa: CASSQTSGGYYNEQFF

d_call: -
clone_size: -
j_call: TRBJ2-3
v_call: TRBV4-2
cdr3_nt: TGTGCCAGCAGCCAACCCCTGGAGGGGGATACGCAGTATTTT
cdr3_aa: CASSQPLEGDTQYF

d_call: TRBD1
clone_size: once
j_call: TRBJ2-3
v_call: TRBV6-1
cdr3_nt: TGTGCCAGCAGTGGTTGGACAGGGGGCACAGATACGCAGTATTTT
cdr3_aa: CASSGWTGGTDTQYF

d_call: -
clone_size: -
j_call: TRBJ1-2
v_call: TRBV2
cdr3_nt: TGTGCCAGCAGAGAACCGACCCAGCGGTATGGCTACACCTTC
cdr3_aa: CASREPTQRYGYTF

d_call: -
clone_size: -
j_call: TRBJ1-1
v_call: TRBV11-2
cdr3_nt: TGTGCCAGCAGCTTAGAATGGGGGCGGTCGAACACTGAAGCTTTCTTT
cdr3_aa: CASSLEWGRSNTEAFF

d_call: TRBD1
clone_size: -
j_call: TRBJ2-7
v_call: TRBV19
cdr3_nt: TGTGCCAGTAGTCAAGGACAGGCACCATACGAGCAGTACTTC
cdr3_aa: CASSQGQAPYEQYF

d_call: TRBD1
clone_size: -
j_call: TRBJ2-7
v_call: TRBV6-6
cdr3_nt: TGTGCCAGCAGTTACGTGACAGGGGTCACCTACGAGCAGTACTTC
cdr3_aa: CASSYVTGVTYEQYF

d_call: -
clone_size: once
j_call: TRBJ1-2
v_call: TRBV19
cdr3_nt: TGTGCCAGTAGTGCAGGGAGGAACTATGGCTACACCTTC
cdr3_aa: CASSAGRNYGYTF

d_call: -
clone_size: -
j_call: TRBJ2-1
v_call: TRBV6-5
cdr3_nt: TGTGCCAGCAGTGACCCGGGGGAGTACAATGAGCAGTTCTTC
cdr3_aa: CASSDPGEYNEQFF

d_call: TRBD1
clone_size: -
j_call: TRBJ2-7
v_call: TRBV27
cdr3_nt: TGTGCCAGCAGTCCCATCGGGACAGGGGAAGTCGAGCAGTACTTC
cdr3_aa: CASSPIGTGEVEQYF